Each of the 14 T cell receptor beta chains below was sequenced from the same sample in a study of shared clonotypes between healthy human individuals. The protocol was immunoSEQ multiplex PCR, while the TCRdb copy is restricted to in-frame clones and leaves out a portion. The table shows approximately 2.3 million clones, with about 92% occurring only once. Sequencing was carried out using naive CD4+ T cells from PBMCs. Described subset: CD45RA+ positively selected. Receptors were obtained from a man aged 18 to 30 in good health. Some clones in this sample may be carry-over from other donors' samples.

The chain recombines TRBV27 with TRBJ2-1; no definite D call. This CDR3 is built from 14 residues. Germline V gene lookup returns CDR1 MNHEY and CDR2 SMNVEV (reference sequence). Trimming left V 3 bases short and J 12 bases short, with 18 bases between. The CDR3 region is CASSFTDPSLGQFF. DNA of the CDR3: TGTGCCAGCAGTTTTACGGACCCATCTTTAGGGCAGTTCTTC.

About this clone itself: Other DNA sequences in the sample encode the same CDR3. The chain uses TRBV7-3 and TRBJ2-5; 7 bases line up with TRBD1. J gave up 5 bases and V 5 bases, and 5 bases lay outside the gene matches. Germline V gene data show CDR1 as SGHTA and CDR2 as FQGTGA. The CDR3 consists of 13 residues. The CDR3 reads CASSLQGWETQYF. The CDR3 nucleotides read TGTGCCAGCAGCCTACAGGGGTGGGAGACCCAGTACTTC.

The chain carries TRBV7-3 and TRBJ1-2; tentative D call: TRBD1 (5 bases). V was cut by 7 bases and J by 2 bases, with 11 bases left in between. The length of the CDR3 is 13 residues. The germline V gene encodes CDR1 SGHTA and CDR2 FQGTGA. CDR3 residues: CASTSGLNYGYTF. In DNA, the CDR3 is TGTGCCAGCACCTCGGGGCTCAACTATGGCTACACCTTC.

The rearrangement joins TRBV27 to TRBJ2-6; 9 positions match TRBD1. Germline values: CDR1 MNHEY, CDR2 SMNVEV (reference sequence). Trimming took 3 bases from V and 1 from J; bases not matched to a gene: 4. The CDR3 runs 17 residues. The CDR3 region is CASSFDRGYSGANVLTF. Here the CDR3 DNA reads TGTGCCAGCAGTTTCGACAGGGGGTATTCTGGGGCCAACGTCCTGACTTTC.

The rearrangement links TRBV9 to TRBJ1-2, with D uncertain. The CDR3 contains 15 residues. Trimming shortened V by 0 bases and J by 4 bases, and 13 bases separated the two germline ends. In germline, CDR1 is SGDLS, CDR2 YYNGEE. The CDR3 DNA sequence: TGTGCCAGCAGCGTAGATCAGGATCTGAGCTATGGCTACACCTTC. Protein: CASSVDQDLSYGYTF.

The V and J genes are TRBV7-2 and TRBJ1-4, with 9 bases aligning to TRBD1. Trimming at V came to 4 bases and at J to 8 bases, leaving 11 bases not matched to a gene. Germline lookup yields CDR1 SGHTA and CDR2 FQGNSA. This CDR3 spans 16 amino acids. The CDR3 loop is CASSSSKQGAREKLFF. As DNA, the CDR3 is TGTGCCAGCAGCTCAAGCAAACAGGGGGCGCGGGAAAAACTGTTTTTT.

This clone appeared a single time. The J gene is TRBJ2-1, the V gene TRBV4-1; the match to TRBD2 covers 9 bases. The V gene end was trimmed by 0 bases and the J gene end by 3 bases; junction bases not matched to a gene: 6. This CDR3 is built from 17 residues. Germline loops: CDR1 MGHRA, CDR2 YSYEKL. CDR3 nucleotides: TGCGCCAGCAGCCAAGATCTCGCGGGAGGGGACTACAATGAGCAGTTCTTC. Protein product: CASSQDLAGGDYNEQFF.

The chain uses TRBV2 and TRBJ2-1; D perhaps matches TRBD2 (6 bases). Germline lookup yields CDR1 SNHLY and CDR2 FYNNEI. V gave up 4 bases and J gave up 5 bases, with 15 bases separating them. There are 15 residues in the CDR3. The CDR3 loop reads CASSAEGGFDNEQFF. The CDR3 nucleotides read TGTGCCAGCAGTGCGGAGGGAGGATTCGACAATGAGCAGTTCTTC.

The chain couples TRBV6-5 to TRBJ1-3; maybe TRBD1 (5 bases). The CDR3 runs 14 residues. Germline lookup yields CDR1 MNHEY and CDR2 SVGAGI. The ends were cut back, 6 bases at V and 0 bases at J, with 9 bases in the middle. The CDR3 sequence is CASRGLSSGNTIYF. The DNA for the CDR3 is TGTGCCAGCAGGGGACTGAGCTCTGGAAACACCATATATTTT.

The V and J genes are TRBV6-1 and TRBJ2-2, with 7 positions matching TRBD1. Germline V gives CDR1 MNHNS, CDR2 SASEGT. The CDR3 runs 15 residues. J was trimmed by 5 bases and V by 7 bases; bases with no gene match: 10. The CDR3 is CASIKQGRGTGELFF. The CDR3 DNA follows: TGTGCCAGCATCAAACAGGGGCGCGGGACCGGGGAGCTGTTTTTT.

This clone was recorded once. This sample also contains other DNA sequences that code for the same CDR3. The CDR3, as DNA: TGCGCCAGCAGCCGTGAAGAGACCCAGTACTTC. Protein: CASSREETQYF. This sequence joins TRBV5-1 and TRBJ2-5; D is unresolved. The CDR3 runs to 11 residues. In germline, CDR1 is SGHRS, CDR2 YFSETQ. Trimming took 4 bases from V and 3 from J, leaving 4 bases between them. Drawing the rest from reference TRBV5-1 and TRBJ2-5, the complete variable domain is KAGVTQTPRYLIKTRGQQVTLSCSPISGHRSVSWYQQTPGQGLQFLFEYFSETQRNKGNFPGRFSGRQFSNSRSEMNVSTLELGDSALYLCASSREETQYFGPGTRLLVL.

With respect to this clone: Other DNA sequences in the sample encode the same CDR3. The chain carries TRBV5-1 and TRBJ2-1; 7 bases agree with TRBD2. CDR1 is SGHRS and CDR2 is YFSETQ in the germline V gene. The CDR3 consists of 15 residues. The V segment lost 4 bases and the J segment 1 base; nucleotides outside the gene matches: 5. The DNA for the CDR3 is TGCGCCAGCAGCCCGGGAGGCGGTTCCTACAATGAGCAGTTCTTC. This codes for CASSPGGGSYNEQFF. Full variable domain (remainder filled in from reference TRBV5-1 and TRBJ2-1): KAGVTQTPRYLIKTRGQQVTLSCSPISGHRSVSWYQQTPGQGLQFLFEYFSETQRNKGNFPGRFSGRQFSNSRSEMNVSTLELGDSALYLCASSPGGGSYNEQFFGPGTRLTVL.

V gene TRBV27 combines with J gene TRBJ1-2; D not certain. Germline-derived CDR1 and CDR2 are MNHEY and SMNVEV (reference sequence). Trimming cost V 0 bases and J 0 bases, with 11 bases left between them. This CDR3 is 16 amino acids long. CDR3 nucleotide sequence: TGTGCCAGCAGTTTATCGATCCTAACAGCTAACTATGGCTACACCTTC. This sequence encodes CASSLSILTANYGYTF.

CDR3 sequence reads: CASSVVIGTTGELFF. Written as DNA, the CDR3 is TGTGCCAGCAGCGTTGTGATTGGGACCACCGGGGAGCTGTTTTTT. V is TRBV7-2 and J is TRBJ2-2; D tentatively fits TRBD1 or TRBD2 (5 bases each). The CDR3 runs to 15 residues. CDR1 and CDR2 from the germline V gene are SGHTA and FQGNSA. The ends were cut back, 5 bases at V and 4 bases at J, with 14 bases in the middle.